Each of the 32 T cell receptor beta chains below was sequenced from the same sample in a study of T-cell reconstitution after alpha-beta-depleted transplantation in children. The TCRbeta library incorporated unique molecular identifiers. TCRdb re-called the PCR reads through MiXCR, storing one row per CDR3 protein. The sample yields 600,000 to 800,000 distinct CDR3 sequences, around 12% seen once. Specimen: PBMCs, collected before TCRalphabeta/CD19-depleted stem cell transplant. Receptors were obtained from a girl aged 2-10 years with congenital amegakaryocytic thrombocytopenia, due to receive a stem cell transplant.

The chain joins TRBV28 to TRBJ2-7; 9 nucleotides match TRBD2. With 6 bases clipped from V and 6 bases from J, the junction kept 12 bases outside the gene matches. The CDR3 is made up of 15 amino acids. Looked up from germline, CDR1 is MDHEN and CDR2 is SYDVKM. CDR3 DNA sequence: TGTGCCAGCAGCAGAAATAGCGGGAGCCTAGGCGAGCAGTACTTC. Translated, it gives CASSRNSGSLGEQYF. Based on the CDR3 plus reference TRBV28 and TRBJ2-7, the full variable domain is DVKVTQSSRYLVKRTGEKVFLECVQDMDHENMFWYRQDPGLGLRLIYFSYDVKMKEKGDIPEGYSVSREKKERFSLILESASTNQTSMYLCASSRNSGSLGEQYFGPGTRLTVT.

This clonotype has ten or more counts. This chain uses TRBV7-2 with TRBJ2-3; D possibly corresponds to TRBD2 (5 bases). The V gene's germline CDR1 is SGHTA and CDR2 FQGNSA. This CDR3 is 15 amino acids long. Trimming stripped 1 base from V and 2 bases from J, with 10 bases between. CDR3 amino acids: CASSLVPSFTDTQYF. The CDR3 nucleotides are TGTGCCAGCAGCTTAGTTCCTAGCTTCACAGATACGCAGTATTTT.

This chain joins TRBV2 and TRBJ1-5; no reliable D call. Germline V gene lookup returns CDR1 SNHLY and CDR2 FYNNEI. The V end lost 4 bases, the J end lost 0 bases, and 7 bases lay between the germline ends. CDR3 size: 14 residues. CDR3 protein: CASSVVVSNQPQHF. The CDR3 coding sequence is TGTGCCAGCAGTGTCGTTGTTAGCAATCAGCCCCAGCATTTT.

The gene calls are TRBV5-1 and TRBJ1-2, with TRBD1 matching over 7 bases. The CDR3 totals 16 residues. CDR1 SGHRS and CDR2 YFSETQ come from the germline V gene. J was trimmed by 3 bases and V by 0 bases; bases with no gene match: 8. The CDR3 protein is CASSLGDSPRDYGYTF. The CDR3 nucleotides are TGCGCCAGCAGCTTGGGGGACAGCCCAAGGGACTATGGCTACACCTTC.

This clonotype showed up just a few times. The chain employs TRBV4-1 and TRBJ1-5, with 12 bases identical to TRBD1. This CDR3 contains 19 residues. Per germline, CDR1 MGHRA and CDR2 YSYEKL. The trim removed 3 bases at V and 7 bases at J, leaving 16 bases unmatched. CDR3 coding DNA: TGCGCCAGCAGCCAGCTCGAACCCCCGGGACAGGGGGCTGAACAGCCCCAGCATTTT. This sequence encodes CASSQLEPPGQGAEQPQHF.

The chain joins TRBV5-1 to TRBJ1-2, with D uncertain. Germline lookup yields CDR1 SGHRS and CDR2 YFSETQ. Deletions cut 5 bases from V and 5 bases from J, with 13 bases between. The CDR3 totals 13 residues. CDR3 nucleotides: TGCGCCAGCAGTGCCGGGGAGAGGTATGGCTACACCTTC. Encoded protein: CASSAGERYGYTF.

J is TRBJ2-7 and V is TRBV20-1, with unresolved D. V was shortened by 5 bases and J by 3 bases, with 11 bases between the two germline ends. Looked up from germline, CDR1 is DFQATT and CDR2 is SNEGSKA (reference sequence). CDR3 length: 12 residues. This CDR3 is CSASLRGYEQYF. The CDR3, as DNA: TGCAGTGCTTCTCTAAGAGGCTACGAGCAGTACTTC.

This clonotype came up a few times. The chain recombines TRBV9 with TRBJ1-2; a weak D match, TRBD1 (5 bases). This CDR3 is 14 amino acids long. Germline V gene sequence: CDR1 SGDLS, CDR2 YYNGEE. Trimming shortened V by 0 bases and J by 6 bases, and 12 bases separated the two germline ends. CDR3 sequence reads: CASSVVTAYDGYTF. The DNA of the CDR3 is TGTGCCAGCAGCGTAGTGACAGCCTACGATGGCTACACCTTC.

This clonotype was seen repeatedly, ten times or more. The chain carries TRBV20-1 and TRBJ2-5; D gene unclear. The CDR3 has 13 amino acids. V shed 8 bases and J shed 0 bases, with 13 bases lying between them. CDR1 and CDR2 from the germline V gene are DFQATT and SNEGSKA (reference sequence). CDR3 in amino acids: CSLGRSYQETQYF. The CDR3 region has the DNA TGCAGTCTCGGCAGATCGTACCAAGAGACCCAGTACTTC.

On this clonotype: A much larger clone sits a single nucleotide away, making a read error possible. The chain joins TRBV10-3 to TRBJ1-2; 7 nucleotides line up with TRBD1. Germline assignment: CDR1 ENHRY and CDR2 SYGVKD. The CDR3 sequence is 14 residues long. The CDR3 reads CAISGTGGTYGDTF. CDR3 DNA: TGTGCCATCAGTGGGACAGGAGGTACCTATGGCGACACCTTC.

As regards this clonotype: Just one base apart from a much larger clone, this may be a read error. V is TRBV29-1 and J is TRBJ2-3; 8 bases agree with TRBD2. The V and J ends lost 5 bases and 4 bases, in that order; junction bases with no gene match: 14. Germline CDR1 is SQVTM and CDR2 is ANQGSEA. The CDR3 covers 16 residues. The CDR3 region is CSVRTTSERASDTQYF. Here the CDR3 DNA reads TGCAGCGTTCGAACGACTAGCGAGAGGGCCTCAGATACGCAGTATTTT.

The rearrangement joins TRBV5-5 to TRBJ2-1, with TRBD1 identical over 9 bases. Germline CDR1 SGHKS, CDR2 YYEKEE (reference sequence). V trimming: 1 base; J trimming: 6 bases; junction bases outside the gene matches: 5. The CDR3 consists of 15 residues. The CDR3: CASSLLGQGLNEQFF. The CDR3 nucleotides read TGTGCCAGCAGCTTGTTGGGACAGGGACTCAATGAGCAGTTCTTC.

The J gene is TRBJ1-5, the V gene TRBV5-1, with 7 bases fitting TRBD1. Germline assignment: CDR1 SGHRS and CDR2 YFSETQ. V lost 0 bases, J lost 4 bases, and 4 bases stayed unmatched. CDR3 length: 15 amino acids. CDR3 loop: CASSLEGARNQPQHF. CDR3 nucleotide sequence: TGCGCCAGCAGCTTGGAGGGGGCCCGGAATCAGCCCCAGCATTTT.

This clonotype turned up a few times. This chain connects TRBV7-2 to TRBJ2-7, with 7 bases identical to TRBD2. V lost 0 bases, J lost 3 bases, and 2 bases stayed unmatched. Per the germline V gene, CDR1 is SGHTA and CDR2 is FQGNSA. CDR3 length: 14 amino acids. The chain's CDR3 is CASSLATSLYEQYF. The CDR3 DNA reads as TGTGCCAGCAGCTTAGCGACTAGCCTCTACGAGCAGTACTTC.

Many counts were recorded for this clonotype. The chain carries TRBV5-1 and TRBJ2-3; D is uncertain. V dropped 0 bases and J dropped 6 bases, with 11 bases sitting between them. This CDR3 spans 14 amino acids. CDR1 and CDR2 from the germline V gene are SGHRS and YFSETQ. Here the CDR3 reads CASSLESSADTQYF. The DNA of the CDR3 is TGCGCCAGCAGCTTGGAGTCCTCCGCCGATACGCAGTATTTT.

This clonotype showed up many times. The chain recombines TRBV20-1 with TRBJ2-7, with no clear D. V lost 3 bases and J lost 4, with 16 bases in between. CDR3 size: 14 residues. From germline, CDR1 is DFQATT and CDR2 SNEGSKA (reference sequence). The CDR3, as DNA: TGCAGTGCTAGCGGTAATGGCTATGAGTACGAGCAGTACTTC. Its protein is CSASGNGYEYEQYF.

This clonotype was observed at least ten times. The chain recombines TRBV19 with TRBJ1-2; D not resolved. The V end was cut by 5 bases, the J end by 0 bases, with 10 bases between. The CDR3 extends over 14 amino acids. CDR1 and CDR2 from the germline V gene are LNHDA and SQIVND (reference sequence). The DNA of the CDR3 is TGTGCCAGTAGTTCACAGAGCTCTAACTATGGCTACACCTTC. Encoded protein: CASSSQSSNYGYTF.

The sample holds many counts of this clonotype. This chain connects TRBV7-9 to TRBJ1-2, with D hard to call. The CDR3 totals 17 residues. Germline CDR1 SEHNR, CDR2 FQNEAQ (reference sequence). The V end was cut by 4 bases, the J end by 2 bases, with 20 bases between. CDR3 coding DNA: TGTGCCAGCAGCTCCACTTTGATGGTGGGAACCAACTATGGCTACACCTTC. This translates into CASSSTLMVGTNYGYTF.

This clonotype appeared many times. The chain employs TRBV6-1 and TRBJ2-1; 11 bases match TRBD2. Losses at the gene ends were 5 bases for V and 0 bases for J; bases not matched to a gene: 9. Looked up from germline, CDR1 is MNHNS and CDR2 is SASEGT. The CDR3 consists of 18 residues. The CDR3 DNA reads TGTGCCAGCAGTCTGGGACTAGCGGCACGTAGCTCCTACAATGAGCAGTTCTTC. Translation gives CASSLGLAARSSYNEQFF.

The table lists this clonotype with many counts. The chain couples TRBV12-3 or TRBV12-4 to TRBJ2-1; the match to TRBD2 covers 13 bases. The J segment lost 5 bases and the V segment lost 5 bases, leaving 6 bases of the junction unmatched. CDR3 length: 16 amino acids. In DNA, the CDR3 is TGTGCCAGCAGTCGACTAGCGGGAGGCATCGACAATGAGCAGTTCTTC. It yields the protein CASSRLAGGIDNEQFF.

This clonotype occurred many times. The rearrangement joins TRBV20-1 to TRBJ2-1; TRBD1 agrees at 7 bases. This CDR3 comprises 14 residues. CDR1 DFQATT and CDR2 SNEGSKA come from the germline V gene (reference sequence). The V gene end was trimmed by 6 bases and the J gene end by 9 bases; junction bases not matched to a gene: 14. CDR3 protein: CSAPGPRGLGEQFF. The CDR3, as DNA: TGCAGTGCCCCAGGCCCAAGGGGGCTGGGTGAGCAGTTCTTC.

V is TRBV12-3 or TRBV12-4 and J is TRBJ2-5; no firm D call. The CDR3 has 15 amino acids. Trimming shortened V by 6 bases and J by 4 bases, and 18 bases separated the two germline ends. CDR3 amino acids: CASRGSLQRGETQYF. In DNA form, the CDR3 reads TGTGCCAGCAGGGGGTCTCTACAGCGTGGAGAGACCCAGTACTTC.

In its sample, this clonotype was seen many times. The chain links TRBV20-1 to TRBJ1-2; 8 nucleotides align to TRBD1. V lost 0 bases, J lost 4 bases, and 10 bases stayed unmatched. This CDR3 is built from 16 residues. Germline-derived CDR1 and CDR2 are DFQATT and SNEGSKA (reference sequence). The CDR3 nucleotides are TGCAGTGCTAGAGATTACAGGGGGAGTCTCGCCTATGGCTACACCTTC. This translates into CSARDYRGSLAYGYTF.

The table lists this clonotype with a few counts. The V and J genes are TRBV7-7 and TRBJ2-5; the match to TRBD2 covers 7 bases. The CDR3 covers 15 residues. Trimming removed 1 base from V and 5 bases from J; junction bases left unmatched: 7. The germline V gene encodes CDR1 SSHAT and CDR2 FNYEAQ (reference sequence). CDR3 residues: CASSLGREAPETQYF. The CDR3 bases are TGTGCCAGCAGCTTAGGCCGGGAGGCCCCGGAGACCCAGTACTTC.

This clonotype was observed many times. The rearrangement links TRBV20-1 to TRBJ2-7; D is unresolved. The CDR3 is 14 amino acids. Germline V CDR1 and CDR2: DFQATT, SNEGSKA (reference sequence). Between the trimmed V and J ends, which lost 2 bases and 4 bases, there was a span of 15 bases. The CDR3 loop is CSARHSHSWYEQYF. CDR3 in DNA: TGCAGTGCTAGACACAGCCACTCATGGTACGAGCAGTACTTC.

This clonotype was seen ten or more times. This chain links TRBV4-1 with TRBJ2-2, with D uncertain. Germline CDR1 and CDR2: MGHRA and YSYEKL. V lost 4 bases and J lost 5, with 14 bases in between. CDR3 size: 15 residues. CDR3 in amino acids: CASSRREQRTGELFF. CDR3 sequence (DNA): TGCGCCAGCAGCCGAAGAGAGCAGAGAACCGGGGAGCTGTTTTTT.

The rearrangement uses TRBV7-9 and TRBJ2-7; tentatively, D is TRBD1 or TRBD2 (5 bases each). This CDR3 has 15 amino acids. Per germline, CDR1 SEHNR and CDR2 FQNEAQ (reference sequence). Trimming removed 5 bases from V and 4 bases from J, with 18 bases in between. This CDR3 reads CASSPTNRGRYEQYF. The CDR3 DNA reads as TGTGCCAGCAGCCCGACCAACCGGGGCAGGTACGAGCAGTACTTC. Using reference TRBV7-9 and TRBJ2-7 for the parts outside the CDR3, the full variable domain is DTGVSQNPRHKITKRGQNVTFRCDPISEHNRLYWYRQTLGQGPEFLTYFQNEAQLEKSRLLSDRFSAERPKGSFSTLEIQRTEQGDSAMYLCASSPTNRGRYEQYFGPGTRLTVT.

Comment on this clonotype: A much larger clone lies a single base off, so this may be a read error. This chain links TRBV5-6 with TRBJ2-7; D gene unclear. Trimming removed 4 bases from V and 2 bases from J, with 13 bases in between. Per germline, CDR1 SGHDT and CDR2 YYEEEE. This CDR3 spans 14 amino acids. CDR3 bases: TGTGCCAGCAGCATGGATGGTCAACCCTACGAGCAGTACTTC. Its protein is CASSMDGQPYEQYF.

In its sample, this clonotype was seen many times. The V call is TRBV6-1, the J call TRBJ2-1; 8 bases are a match to TRBD1. CDR3 length: 13 residues. Trimming took 6 bases from V and 6 from J; bases not matched to a gene: 4. CDR1 and CDR2 (germline): MNHNS, SASEGT. In DNA form, the CDR3 reads TGTGCCAGCAGCTTTCAGGGGGCCAATGAGCAGTTCTTC. It specifies CASSFQGANEQFF.

V and J are TRBV12-3 or TRBV12-4 and TRBJ2-2, with TRBD2 as a possible D gene (5 bases). V was pared by 6 bases and J by 3 bases, with 8 bases between. The CDR3 totals 13 residues. The CDR3 here is CASRRAHTGELFF. For the CDR3, the DNA is TGTGCCAGCAGGAGGGCCCACACCGGGGAGCTGTTTTTT.

The chain links TRBV29-1 to TRBJ2-7; 9 bases line up with TRBD1. The CDR3 runs to 15 residues. The J segment lost 1 base and the V segment lost 0 bases, leaving 4 bases of the junction unmatched. Per germline, CDR1 SQVTM and CDR2 ANQGSEA. CDR3 DNA sequence: TGCAGCGTTGAAGAGGGACAGGGTGTTTCCTACGAGCAGTACTTC. This translates into CSVEEGQGVSYEQYF.

In its sample, this clonotype was seen a few times. This chain joins TRBV18 and TRBJ2-2; 9 nucleotides agree with TRBD2. The CDR3 loop spans 15 amino acids. The V segment lost 8 bases and the J segment 6 bases; nucleotides outside the gene matches: 10. Germline V CDR1 and CDR2: KGHSH, LQKENI. CDR3: CASGPGLAFSGELFF. The CDR3 nucleotides are TGTGCCAGCGGACCGGGACTAGCCTTTTCCGGGGAGCTGTTTTTT. The variable domain in full, with the rest retrieved from reference TRBV18 and TRBJ2-2, is NAGVMQNPRHLVRRRGQEARLRCSPMKGHSHVYWYRQLPEEGLKFMVYLQKENIIDESGMPKERFSAEFPKEGPSILRIQQVVRGDSAAYFCASGPGLAFSGELFFGEGSRLTVL.